The clone carrying this T cell receptor (beta chain) was seen only once. This sample was included in a study of response to subunit inactivated influenza vaccine. TCRdb used MiXCR to reprocess the RT-PCR reads, holding one entry per CDR3 protein. The repertoire holds approximately 500,000 distinct CDR3 sequences, with less than 25% as singletons. Germline CDR1 reads SGHKS; CDR2 reads YYEKEE (reference sequence). The CDR3 is 13 residues long. The germline V and J ends were trimmed by 0 bases and 7 bases, with 10 bases remaining between them. The data were also submitted as part of a second study, on T cells expressing NK-cell markers. That paper states: The authors generated TCR beta cDNA through 5'RACE template switching with UMIs.

The sequence came from a man between 45 and 60 years old who received an inactivated influenza vaccine. The chain uses TRBV5-5 and TRBJ1-2, with D possibly matching TRBD1 (5 bases). Sequenced here: CD4+ T cells sorted from PBMCs, sampled 12 days after vaccination. DNA for the CDR3: TGTGCCAGCAGCTTGGCCAGGGCGGTTGGCTACACCTTC. Amino acid sequence: CASSLARAVGYTF.